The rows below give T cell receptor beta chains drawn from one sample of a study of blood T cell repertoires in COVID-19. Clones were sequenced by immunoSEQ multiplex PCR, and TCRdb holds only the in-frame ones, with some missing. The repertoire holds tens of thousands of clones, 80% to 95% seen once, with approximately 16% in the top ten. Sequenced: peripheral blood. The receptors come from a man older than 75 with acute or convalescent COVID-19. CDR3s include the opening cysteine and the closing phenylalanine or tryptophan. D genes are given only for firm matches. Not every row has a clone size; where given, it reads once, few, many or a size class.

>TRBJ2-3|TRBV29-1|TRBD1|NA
TGCAGCGTTGAAACGACAGGGGGAACAGATACGCAGTATTTT
CSVETTGGTDTQYF
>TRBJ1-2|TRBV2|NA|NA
TGTGCCAGCAGTGAATCAAAAGGGACTGCCTGGGTCTATGGCTACACCTTC
CASSESKGTAWVYGYTF
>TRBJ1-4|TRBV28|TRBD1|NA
TGTGCCAGCAGTTTATCGAGGCCCGGGACAGGGGGGCGCGCAACTAATGAAAAACTGTTTTTT
CASSLSRPGTGGRATNEKLFF
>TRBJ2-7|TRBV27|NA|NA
TGTGCCAGCGGTACCCCCACGCCCCTCAGGTTAGACGAGCAGTACTTC
CASGTPTPLRLDEQYF
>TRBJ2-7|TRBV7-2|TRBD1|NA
TGTGCCAGCAGCTTGGGGACAGGCTACGAGCAGTACTTC
CASSLGTGYEQYF
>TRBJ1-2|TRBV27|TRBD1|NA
TGTGCCAGCAGTTCCCGACAGGGGATCGCCTATGGCTACACCTTC
CASSSRQGIAYGYTF
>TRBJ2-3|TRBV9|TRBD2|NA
TGTGCCAGCAGCGAGAGACTAGCGGGGGGTGGAGATACGCAGTATTTT
CASSERLAGGGDTQYF
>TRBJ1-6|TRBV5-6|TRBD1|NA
TGTGCCAGCAGCTCTGAGGGGGCCGGCTCCTATAATTCACCCCTCCACTTT
CASSSEGAGSYNSPLHF
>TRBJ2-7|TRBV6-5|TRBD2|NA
TGTGCCAGCGGGAGGGGCACCAGCTCCTACGAGCAGTACTTC
CASGRGTSSYEQYF
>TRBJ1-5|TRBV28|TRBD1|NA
TGTGCCAGCAGTTCCCAGGGGGCTCTTCAGCCCCAGCATTTT
CASSSQGALQPQHF
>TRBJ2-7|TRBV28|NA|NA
TGTGCCGCCGGGCGGGACCAGCGGGAGCAGTACTTC
CAAGRDQREQYF
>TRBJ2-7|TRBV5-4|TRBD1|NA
TGTGCCAGCAGCTTTCCCGGGACAGCACCCTACGAGCAGTACTTC
CASSFPGTAPYEQYF
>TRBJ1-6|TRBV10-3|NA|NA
TGTGCCATCAGTGAGTCAGAGGACAAAGCTTTCTATAATTCACCCCTCCACTTT
CAISESEDKAFYNSPLHF
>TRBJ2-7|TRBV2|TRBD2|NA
TGTGCCAGCCTCAGCCGACTAGCGGGGGGCTACGAGCAGTACTTC
CASLSRLAGGYEQYF
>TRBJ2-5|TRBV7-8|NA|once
TGTGCCAGCAGCTTAGTAGGTCAGGGAAGGGGAGAGACCCAGTACTTC
CASSLVGQGRGETQYF
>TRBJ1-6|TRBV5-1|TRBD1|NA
TGCGCCAGCGCGGACAGGGTGGATTCACCCCTCCACTTT
CASADRVDSPLHF
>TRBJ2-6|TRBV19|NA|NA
TGTGCCAGCCAATCCCTAGTTCTCGACGGTAACTCTGGGGCCAACGTCCTGACTTTC
CASQSLVLDGNSGANVLTF
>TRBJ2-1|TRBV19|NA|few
TGTGCCAGTAGTATGGTCGGGACAACCTACAATGAGCAGTTCTTC
CASSMVGTTYNEQFF
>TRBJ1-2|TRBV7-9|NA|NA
TGTGCCAGCAGCTTAGCCCAGGGACACGGAGATGGCTACACCTTC
CASSLAQGHGDGYTF
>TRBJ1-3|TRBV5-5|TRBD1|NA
TGTGCCAGCAGCTTTACTAACAGGGGGTCTGGAAACACCATATATTTT
CASSFTNRGSGNTIYF
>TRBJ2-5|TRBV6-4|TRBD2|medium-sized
TGTGCCAGCAGTGAAACTAGCGGAGAGACCCAGTACTTC
CASSETSGETQYF
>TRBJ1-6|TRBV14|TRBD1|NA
TGTGCCAGCAGCCTAGGACAGGGCTCCTATAATTCACCCCTCCACTTT
CASSLGQGSYNSPLHF
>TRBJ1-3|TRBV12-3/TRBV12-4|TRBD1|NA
TGTGCCAGCAGCCGGGAGGGGGCCCACACCATATATTTT
CASSREGAHTIYF
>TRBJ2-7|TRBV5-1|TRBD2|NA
TGCGCCAGCAGCTTGGTCCCCCGACTAGCGGGCCACGAGCAGTACTTC
CASSLVPRLAGHEQYF
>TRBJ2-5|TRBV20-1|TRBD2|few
TGCAGTGCTAGTTCAAGGACTAGCAGGGAGACCCAGTACTTC
CSASSRTSRETQYF
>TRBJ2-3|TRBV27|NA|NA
TGTGCCAGCAGTGGCCGACCGTCAGGGACAAAGGAGACGCAGTATTTT
CASSGRPSGTKETQYF
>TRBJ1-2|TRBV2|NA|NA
TGTGCCAGCAGTTCCGACAGCCCCTACACCTTC
CASSSDSPYTF
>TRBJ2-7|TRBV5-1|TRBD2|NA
TGCGCCAGCAGCTTGCAGGGACTAGCGGGGGTCGAGCAGTACTTC
CASSLQGLAGVEQYF
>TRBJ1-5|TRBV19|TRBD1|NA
TGTGCCAGTAGTACCCCGACAGGGGCCCAGCATTTT
CASSTPTGAQHF
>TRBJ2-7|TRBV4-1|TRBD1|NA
TGCGCCAGCAGAAAAACCGGGACAGGGGATCCCTACGAGCAGTACTTC
CASRKTGTGDPYEQYF
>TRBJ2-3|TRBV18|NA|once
TGTGCCAGCTCATCCCTGTCCGCGGGGCCTTTGGTCCCGGAGACGCAGTATTTT
CASSSLSAGPLVPETQYF
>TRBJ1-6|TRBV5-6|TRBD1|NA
TGTGCCAGCAGAGGGACAGGGCTCTATAATTCACCCCTCCACTTT
CASRGTGLYNSPLHF
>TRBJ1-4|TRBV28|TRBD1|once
TGTGCCACATGGACAGGGGCTCCGACTAATGAAAAACTGTTTTTT
CATWTGAPTNEKLFF
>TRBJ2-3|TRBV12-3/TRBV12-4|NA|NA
TGTGCCAGCAGTTCGGCAGATACGCAGTATTTT
CASSSADTQYF
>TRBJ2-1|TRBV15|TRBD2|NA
TGTGCCACCAGCAGAGATCTGGCCAGCGGGGGGGACGACAATGAGCAGTTCTTC
CATSRDLASGGDDNEQFF
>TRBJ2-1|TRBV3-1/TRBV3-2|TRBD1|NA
TGTGCCAGCAGCCAGGGGACAGATTACTACAATGAGCAGTTCTTC
CASSQGTDYYNEQFF
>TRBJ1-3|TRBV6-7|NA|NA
TGTGCCAGCAGTTACTCGCGGGCGCAGGAACCTTTCCCCTCTGGAAACACCATATATTTT
CASSYSRAQEPFPSGNTIYF
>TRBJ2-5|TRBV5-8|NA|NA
TGTGCCAGCAGCTTGGAGGCAGGGTTGAAGGAGACCCAGTACTTC
CASSLEAGLKETQYF
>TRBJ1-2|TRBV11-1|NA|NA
TGTGCCAGCAGCTTAAATGGCCAGGACTACACCTTC
CASSLNGQDYTF
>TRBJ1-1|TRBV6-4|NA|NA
TGTGCCAGCACCCCGGGAGGCACTGAAGCTTTCTTT
CASTPGGTEAFF
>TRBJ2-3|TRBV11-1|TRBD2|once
TGTGCCAGCAGCGTCGGGGGGACTACAGATACGCAGTATTTT
CASSVGGTTDTQYF
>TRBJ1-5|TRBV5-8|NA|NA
TGTGCCAGCAGCTTGGTGGGACAACGAAGGCCCCAGCATTTT
CASSLVGQRRPQHF
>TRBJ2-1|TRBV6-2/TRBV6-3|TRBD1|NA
TGTGCCAGCAGCCGACAGGGTTCCAGCGAGCAGTTCTTC
CASSRQGSSEQFF
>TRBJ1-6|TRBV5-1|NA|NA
TGCGCCAGCAGCTTTGCGGGGTACAATTCACCCCTCCACTTT
CASSFAGYNSPLHF
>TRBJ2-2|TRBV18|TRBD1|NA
TGTGCCAGCTCACGATCGACAGGGGCCGGGGAGCTGTTTTTT
CASSRSTGAGELFF
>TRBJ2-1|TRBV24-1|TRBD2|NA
TGTGCCACCAGTGTGCGGACTAGCGGTGAGCAGTTCTTC
CATSVRTSGEQFF
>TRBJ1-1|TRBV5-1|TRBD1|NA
TGCGCCAGCAGCCCTGGACAGGGTTTTACTGAAGCTTTCTTT
CASSPGQGFTEAFF
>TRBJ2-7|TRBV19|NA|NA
TGTGCCAGTAGTACGGGACTCTCCTACGAGCAGTACTTC
CASSTGLSYEQYF
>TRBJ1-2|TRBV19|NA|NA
TGTGCCAGTAGTATAGTCGGCGGAGGAGTCTATGGCTACACCTTC
CASSIVGGGVYGYTF